This T cell receptor (beta chain) was sequenced in a study of shared clonotypes between healthy human individuals. Study findings and constraints: Clonotype sharing across a handful of donors was observed for around 5% of naive CD4 clonotypes. Among donors, the sharing of clonotypes was expected to be influenced by sequencing depth.

Germline lookup yields CDR1 LNHDA and CDR2 SQIVND (reference sequence). CDR3 length equals 17 residues. The V and J ends lost 5 bases and 7 bases, in that order; junction bases with no gene match: 16. Each of the donors was a healthy adult who was HIV-negative and had not had a recent acute infection or vaccination. Turning to this clone: Its antigen remains unknown.

Genomic DNA of every subset was divided equally among multiple immunoSEQ plates. The table came from immunoSEQ multiplex PCR; TCRdb's copy has only in-frame clones and leaves some out. The sample lists 1.4 million to 1.5 million clones, roughly 96% seen once, with over 1% in the top ten. Sequenced material: naive CD4+ T cells sorted from blood. Stated subset: CD45RA+ positively selected. This sequence was found in a man aged 25-45 years in good health. The chain uses TRBV19 and TRBJ1-4; 7 bases map to TRBD1. CDR3 nucleotide sequence: TGTGCCAGTAGTGTCCCCGGGACAGCTTCCTGGGGTGAAAAACTGTTTTTT. Its protein is CASSVPGTASWGEKLFF.